The 27 T cell receptor beta chains below were found in one sample sequenced in a study of regulatory and conventional T cells in RAG deficiency. The repertoire was sequenced with immunoSEQ multiplex PCR; TCRdb's copy has only in-frame clones and lacks some. The sample contains over 45,000 clones, just under 90% of which appear only once. Conventional CD4+ T cells were sorted from blood as CD25-low CD127-high cells. These data also featured in a second study, about regulatory T cells. That work contributes: The PCR used 52 TRBV and 13 TRBJ primers.

The material sequenced was CD4+ effector T cells sorted from blood. These receptor sequences come from a human donor in good health.

The chain has TRBV28 and TRBJ1-1; TRBD1 aligns across 9 bases. CDR1 is MDHEN and CDR2 is SYDVKM in the germline V gene. This CDR3 has 16 residues. Losses at the gene ends were 6 bases for V and 0 bases for J; bases not matched to a gene: 8. The CDR3 coding sequence is TGTGCCAGCAGCGTCCCGGGACAGGGCCTGAACACTGAAGCTTTCTTT. Translated: CASSVPGQGLNTEAFF.

The chain carries TRBV4-2 and TRBJ1-6; no clear D. The V gene lost 1 base and the J gene lost 10 bases, with 14 bases spanning the gap. In germline, CDR1 is LGHNA, CDR2 YNFKEQ. The CDR3 sequence is 15 residues long. CDR3 nucleotide sequence: TGTGCCAGCAGCCAAGTCGGTTTAGAGGAATCACCCCTCCACTTT. It codes for CASSQVGLEESPLHF.

The chain joins TRBV12-5 to TRBJ1-4, with 7 bases lining up with TRBD1. The germline V gene encodes CDR1 LGHNT and CDR2 FRNRAP. The CDR3 length is 14 residues. V shed 6 bases, J shed 8 bases, and the junction held 9 bases outside the gene matches. The CDR3 reads CASGRGTDSEKLFF. The CDR3 region has the DNA TGTGCTAGTGGCCGGGGGACAGACTCCGAAAAACTGTTTTTT.

V is TRBV5-4 and J is TRBJ2-1; 9 bases fit TRBD1. This CDR3 contains 18 residues. The germline CDR1 and CDR2 sequences are SGHNT and YYREEE (reference sequence). Unmatched junction bases numbered 10, after V lost 0 bases and J lost 3 bases. The chain's CDR3 is CASSLGRKRDRDYNEQFF. CDR3 in DNA: TGTGCCAGCAGCTTGGGGCGTAAACGGGACAGGGACTACAATGAGCAGTTCTTC. Full variable domain (outside the CDR3, taken from reference TRBV5-4 and TRBJ2-1): ETGVTQSPTHLIKTRGQQVTLRCSSQSGHNTVSWYQQALGQGPQFIFQYYREEENGRGNFPPRFSGLQFPNYSSELNVNALELDDSALYLCASSLGRKRDRDYNEQFFGPGTRLTVL.

The chain joins TRBV19 to TRBJ1-4; D is undetermined. This CDR3 region has 14 residues. Germline CDR1 LNHDA, CDR2 SQIVND (reference sequence). V lost 8 bases, J lost 0 bases, and 10 bases lay in between. The DNA of the CDR3 is TGTGCCAGTCGACTTTGGTCAACTAATGAAAAACTGTTTTTT. It is translated as CASRLWSTNEKLFF.

Of note for this clone: The junction departs from the called germline gene at one end, perhaps through a read error. The chain combines TRBV28 with TRBJ1-5; 7 bases align to TRBD1. The CDR3 sequence is 12 residues long. Germline CDR1 MDHEN, CDR2 SYDVKM. In nucleotides, the CDR3 is TGTGCCAGCAGTTCTACGACAGGGAAGGTGATTTTT. Protein: CASSSTTGKVIF.

The chain combines TRBV11-3 with TRBJ1-1, with TRBD1 identical over 7 bases. With V trimmed by 4 bases and J by 3 bases, 5 bases remained unmatched. The CDR3 is 14 residues long. Germline CDR1 is SGHNT and CDR2 is YENEEA. The CDR3 sequence: CASSWTGLDTEAFF. CDR3 nucleotides: TGTGCCAGCAGCTGGACAGGTTTGGACACTGAAGCTTTCTTT.

The J gene is TRBJ1-5, the V gene TRBV27, with D unresolved. The germline V and J ends were trimmed by 6 bases and 3 bases, with 9 bases remaining between them. CDR1 MNHEY and CDR2 SMNVEV come from the germline V gene (reference sequence). This CDR3 contains 13 residues. CDR3 region: CASRRDHNQPQHF. CDR3 nucleotide sequence: TGTGCCAGCAGACGGGATCACAATCAGCCCCAGCATTTT.

This chain links TRBV6-1 with TRBJ2-3, with 9 bases that match TRBD1. The length of the CDR3 is 15 residues. Losses at the gene ends were 7 bases for V and 1 base for J; bases not matched to a gene: 6. Looked up from germline, CDR1 is MNHNS and CDR2 is SASEGT. The CDR3 DNA is TGTGCCAGCAAAGGGGACAGGGTACGCACAGATACGCAGTATTTT. Translation gives CASKGDRVRTDTQYF.

The V and J genes are TRBV5-6 and TRBJ2-1; tentative D call: TRBD1 (6 bases). Germline CDR1 is SGHDT and CDR2 is YYEEEE. CDR3 size: 14 residues. Between the trimmed V and J ends, which lost 2 bases and 9 bases, there was a span of 15 bases. CDR3 coding DNA: TGTGCCAGCAGCTTACAGGGAGCTTATGGTGAGCAGTTCTTC. This gives the protein CASSLQGAYGEQFF.

The chain carries TRBV2 and TRBJ2-7; 7 positions match TRBD1. The CDR3 sequence is 12 residues long. V dropped 8 bases and J dropped 2; count of bases not matched to a gene: 3. Germline-derived CDR1 and CDR2 are SNHLY and FYNNEI. CDR3 nucleotide sequence: TGTGCCAGCGGGGGACAGACCTACGAGCAGTACTTC. It specifies CASGGQTYEQYF.

In the case of this clone: The CDR3 ends on some other residue instead of the conserved phenylalanine or tryptophan, so this is likely a read error. V and J are TRBV29-1 and TRBJ1-5; D unresolved. The CDR3 covers 13 residues. Trimming took off 6 bases at V and 4 bases at J, with 13 bases between the two ends. Germline V gives CDR1 SQVTM, CDR2 ANQGSEA. Written as DNA, the CDR3 is TGCAGCGTGAACCTCGGGGATAATCAGCCCCAGCATCTT. Its protein is CSVNLGDNQPQHL.

The rearrangement joins TRBV15 to TRBJ2-3; 10 bases fit TRBD1. Germline V CDR1 and CDR2: LNHNV, YYDKDF (reference sequence). The CDR3 is 16 amino acids. The V and J ends lost 1 base and 6 bases, in that order; junction bases with no gene match: 7. CDR3 nucleotide sequence: TGTGCCACCAGCAGAGGAGTCGGGACAGGGGAGGATACGCAGTATTTT. Protein sequence: CATSRGVGTGEDTQYF. Full variable domain (remainder filled in from reference TRBV15 and TRBJ2-3): DAMVIQNPRYQVTQFGKPVTLSCSQTLNHNVMYWYQQKSSQAPKLLFHYYDKDFNNEADTPDNFQSRRPNTSFCFLDIRSPGLGDTAMYLCATSRGVGTGEDTQYFGPGTRLTVL.

CDR3 amino acids: CASSVAAGGGLDEQFF. The CDR3 region has the DNA TGTGCCAGCAGCGTAGCAGCAGGGGGCGGCTTAGATGAGCAGTTCTTC. The J gene is TRBJ2-1, the V gene TRBV9; 8 bases match TRBD1. The V gene's germline CDR1 is SGDLS and CDR2 YYNGEE. This CDR3 has 16 amino acids. V gave up 0 bases and J gave up 8 bases; unmatched junction bases: 10.

The V gene is TRBV21-1, the J gene TRBJ1-1. TRBV21-1 counts as a pseudogene. This CDR3 is 14 amino acids long. The CDR3 loop is CASSKKTDNTEAFF. The DNA of the CDR3 is TGTGCCAGCAGCAAAAAAACCGATAACACTGAAGCTTTCTTT.

This chain connects TRBV18 to TRBJ2-5; TRBD2 agrees at 10 bases. Germline trimming cut 4 bases from V and 4 bases from J; bases unmatched to any gene: 9. There are 16 residues in the CDR3. Germline V gives CDR1 KGHSH, CDR2 LQKENI. CDR3 sequence (DNA): TGTGCCAGCTCACGCAGCGCAGCGGGGGGGCGAGAGACCCAGTACTTC. Its protein product is CASSRSAAGGRETQYF.

J is TRBJ2-2 and V is TRBV7-2; D remains unclear. CDR3 length: 15 residues. With 5 bases removed from V and 4 bases from J, the gap between germline ends came to 14 bases. Germline-derived CDR1 and CDR2 are SGHTA and FQGNSA. DNA of the CDR3: TGTGCCAGCAGCCTTAGGCGCGCAATCACCGGGGAGCTGTTTTTT. Its translation: CASSLRRAITGELFF.

The V and J genes are TRBV28 and TRBJ2-7; D might be TRBD2 (5 bases). The V end lost 2 bases, the J end lost 4 bases, and 12 bases lay between the germline ends. This CDR3 spans 14 amino acids. Germline CDR1 is MDHEN and CDR2 is SYDVKM. The CDR3 nucleotides are TGTGCCAGCAGTTTAGCGGGCCCCCCTTACGAGCAGTACTTC. This sequence encodes CASSLAGPPYEQYF.

The chain uses TRBV19 and TRBJ2-5; unclear D gene. Trimming removed 6 bases from V and 5 bases from J, with 19 bases in between. This CDR3 contains 15 residues. Germline V gives CDR1 LNHDA, CDR2 SQIVND (reference sequence). As DNA, the CDR3 is TGTGCCAGTAGCGATGATAGTGGGCCAAGGGAGACCCAGTACTTC. It is translated as CASSDDSGPRETQYF.

The CDR3: CASSESPANVLTF. The CDR3 DNA sequence: TGTGCCAGCAGTGAAAGCCCCGCCAACGTCCTGACTTTC. The J gene is TRBJ2-6, the V gene TRBV2; D not certain. This CDR3 is 13 amino acids long. V was clipped by 2 bases and J by 7 bases, with 6 bases between them. Per germline, CDR1 SNHLY and CDR2 FYNNEI.

J is TRBJ2-1 and V is TRBV7-2; 11 bases are shared with TRBD2. Unmatched junction bases numbered 10, after V lost 5 bases and J lost 4 bases. The CDR3 contains 17 residues. Per the germline V gene, CDR1 is SGHTA and CDR2 is FQGNSA. This CDR3 reads CASSMFPGTSGYNEQFF. For the CDR3, the DNA is TGTGCCAGCAGCATGTTTCCCGGGACTAGCGGTTACAATGAGCAGTTCTTC.

This chain connects TRBV5-1 to TRBJ2-2; 8 bases map to TRBD2. The CDR3 has 15 amino acids. Germline CDR1 and CDR2: SGHRS and YFSETQ. The junction had 4 bases not matched to a gene; V was cut back by 2 bases and J by 4 bases. The CDR3 spells CASSLPGGGTGELFF. CDR3 in DNA: TGCGCCAGCAGCTTACCGGGAGGGGGCACCGGGGAGCTGTTTTTT.

V is TRBV29-1 and J is TRBJ2-1; D tentatively reads TRBD1 or TRBD2 (6 bases each). Trimming took off 0 bases at V and 6 bases at J, with 9 bases between the two ends. This CDR3 has 13 amino acids. Germline loops: CDR1 SQVTM, CDR2 ANQGSEA. The CDR3 protein is CSVEDKGGNEQFF. Written as DNA, the CDR3 is TGCAGCGTTGAAGATAAGGGGGGCAATGAGCAGTTCTTC.

V and J are TRBV6-6 and TRBJ1-5; a weak D match, TRBD1 (6 bases). Trimming pared 5 bases from V and 0 bases from J, leaving 14 bases between. Germline assignment: CDR1 MNHNY and CDR2 SVGAGI (reference sequence). This CDR3 comprises 16 residues. In DNA form, the CDR3 reads TGTGCCAGCAGTAACCGACAGGAAATTAGCAATCAGCCCCAGCATTTT. Translating it yields CASSNRQEISNQPQHF.

The CDR3 DNA sequence: TGTGCCAGCAGCTCTGGACCGGGACAGGGGCCCAATGAGCAGTTCTTC. As protein: CASSSGPGQGPNEQFF. This chain uses TRBV7-3 with TRBJ2-1, with 10 bases matching TRBD1. This CDR3 is 16 amino acids long. V lost 4 bases to trimming and J lost 6 bases; unmatched junction nucleotides: 9. Germline loops: CDR1 SGHTA, CDR2 FQGTGA.

The gene calls are TRBV18 and TRBJ1-5; D possibly corresponds to TRBD1 (6 bases). The ends were cut back, 2 bases at V and 7 bases at J, with 9 bases in the middle. The CDR3 spans 13 residues. The V gene's germline CDR1 is KGHSH and CDR2 LQKENI. In nucleotides, the CDR3 is TGTGCCAGCTCACCAGGGGGCGAGCAGCCCCAGCATTTT. Its translation is CASSPGGEQPQHF.

The chain has TRBV6-6 and TRBJ1-2; 8 bases agree with TRBD1. Trimming removed 6 bases from V and 4 bases from J; junction bases left unmatched: 7. In germline, CDR1 is MNHNY, CDR2 SVGAGI (reference sequence). The CDR3 is 14 amino acids. In DNA form, the CDR3 reads TGTGCCAGCAGCGGGACAGGAAGGGCCTATGGCTACACCTTC. Translation gives CASSGTGRAYGYTF.